The 29 T cell receptor beta chains below come from one sample, sequenced in a study of blood T cell repertoires in COVID-19. Profiled with immunoSEQ multiplex PCR; TCRdb holds only in-frame clones, not every one. The profile shows some 400,000 clones, 70% to 90% of them singletons. Input material: peripheral blood. These receptors were collected from a woman in her twenties or thirties with COVID-19, enrolled during active disease.

This chain links TRBV6-1 with TRBJ1-5; no definite D call. The CDR3 consists of 15 residues. Germline values: CDR1 MNHNS, CDR2 SASEGT. V lost 2 bases, J lost 6 bases, and 14 bases lay in between. For the CDR3, the DNA is TGTGCCAGCAGTGAAATGGAGGAGGGTAGTCAGCCCCAGCATTTT. This sequence encodes CASSEMEEGSQPQHF.

The V call is TRBV28, the J call TRBJ1-2, with D maybe TRBD1 (6 bases). CDR3 length: 14 amino acids. Deletions cut 3 bases from V and 4 bases from J, with 12 bases between. CDR1 and CDR2 from the germline V gene are MDHEN and SYDVKM. This CDR3 is CASSLPGVPYGYTF. The CDR3 coding sequence is TGTGCCAGCAGTTTGCCAGGGGTCCCCTATGGCTACACCTTC.

The chain recombines TRBV5-1 with TRBJ2-2; no definite D call. Germline V gene lookup returns CDR1 SGHRS and CDR2 YFSETQ. The germline V and J ends were trimmed by 0 bases and 7 bases, with 10 bases remaining between them. The CDR3 runs 14 residues. The DNA for the CDR3 is TGCGCCAGCAGCTTGGACCGGTCTGACGGGGAGCTGTTTTTT. This codes for CASSLDRSDGELFF.

The genes are TRBV2 and TRBJ2-3, with a possible D match to TRBD2 (8 bases). Germline CDR1 and CDR2: SNHLY and FYNNEI. Trimming pared 8 bases from V and 4 bases from J, leaving 19 bases between. The CDR3 is 15 amino acids. Here the CDR3 reads CASGGGGRTADTQYF. As DNA, the CDR3 is TGTGCCAGCGGAGGGGGCGGGAGGACGGCAGATACGCAGTATTTT.

This clone was recorded once. This chain connects TRBV3-1 (or the pseudogene TRBV3-2) to TRBJ2-7; 10 bases match TRBD1. Germline-derived CDR1 and CDR2 are LGHDT and YNNKEL (reference sequence). The CDR3 is 14 residues long. V lost 3 bases and J lost 4; bases outside the gene matches: 3. CDR3 amino acids: CASSHGQGEYEQYF. For the CDR3, the DNA is TGTGCCAGCAGCCACGGACAGGGGGAGTACGAGCAGTACTTC.

V usage is TRBV19 and J usage is TRBJ1-4; D unresolved. The V end was cut by 3 bases, the J end by 0 bases, with 8 bases between. The CDR3 spans 15 residues. Per germline, CDR1 LNHDA and CDR2 SQIVND (reference sequence). The CDR3 loop is CASSIHTATNEKLFF. CDR3 DNA sequence: TGTGCCAGTAGTATTCACACCGCAACTAATGAAAAACTGTTTTTT.

The chain joins TRBV19 to TRBJ1-2; D remains ambiguous. The germline V and J ends were trimmed by 3 bases and 4 bases, with 12 bases remaining between them. This CDR3 contains 14 residues. CDR1 and CDR2 (germline): LNHDA, SQIVND (reference sequence). CDR3 amino acids: CASSIGGRIYGYTF. The CDR3 nucleotides are TGTGCCAGTAGTATCGGAGGACGGATCTATGGCTACACCTTC.

This chain connects TRBV11-2 to TRBJ2-7; TRBD1 matches at 11 bases. Germline CDR1 is SGHAT and CDR2 is FQNNGV. This CDR3 contains 14 residues. The junction had 3 bases not matched to a gene; V was cut back by 5 bases and J by 3 bases. The DNA for the CDR3 is TGTGCCAGCAGCCACGGGACAGGGGGCTACGAGCAGTACTTC. It translates to CASSHGTGGYEQYF.

The chain recombines TRBV24-1 with TRBJ2-7, with 12 bases lining up with TRBD2. Germline V lookup: CDR1 KGHDR, CDR2 SFDVKD. With 3 bases clipped from V and 8 bases from J, the junction kept 10 bases outside the gene matches. This CDR3 is 16 amino acids long. CDR3 region: CATSDGRLAGGQKQYF. CDR3 coding DNA: TGTGCCACCAGTGATGGCCGCCTAGCGGGAGGGCAGAAGCAGTACTTC.

This clone occurred once. The chain couples TRBV30 to TRBJ1-2; 8 bases agree with TRBD1. The V gene's germline CDR1 is GTSNPN and CDR2 SVGIG (reference sequence). The CDR3 contains 12 residues. V dropped 4 bases and J dropped 8; count of bases not matched to a gene: 6. The CDR3 protein is CAWTRGQGGYTF. CDR3 coding DNA: TGTGCCTGGACCAGGGGGCAGGGAGGCTACACCTTC. Full variable domain (rest looked up from reference TRBV30 and TRBJ1-2): SQTIHQWPATLVQPVGSPLSLECTVEGTSNPNLYWYRQAAGRGLQLLFYSVGIGQISSEVPQNLSASRPQDRQFILSSKKLLLSDSGFYLCAWTRGQGGYTFGSGTRLTVV.

This clone has only one observation. The V and J genes are TRBV28 and TRBJ1-1, with a weak D call TRBD1 (6 bases). There are 13 residues in the CDR3. The germline V and J ends were trimmed by 4 bases and 3 bases, with 9 bases remaining between them. CDR1 is MDHEN, CDR2 SYDVKM, per germline. This CDR3 is CASSSGVYTEAFF. In DNA, the CDR3 is TGTGCCAGCAGTTCAGGGGTTTACACTGAAGCTTTCTTT.

The chain employs TRBV6-5 and TRBJ1-2; possibly TRBD1 for D (6 bases). Germline V CDR1 and CDR2: MNHEY, SVGAGI. V was pared by 2 bases and J by 4 bases, with 8 bases between. CDR3 length equals 13 residues. This CDR3 is CASSYGQIYGYTF. The CDR3 DNA follows: TGTGCCAGCAGTTACGGACAGATCTATGGCTACACCTTC.

V is TRBV10-3 and J is TRBJ2-1; D is perhaps TRBD1 (5 bases). V was cut by 6 bases and J by 8 bases, with 17 bases left in between. The CDR3 length is 14 residues. Per germline, CDR1 ENHRY and CDR2 SYGVKD. In nucleotides, the CDR3 is TGTGCCATCAGCCCAGGGTCGTGGGGCGATGAGCAGTTCTTC. It specifies CAISPGSWGDEQFF.

The chain carries TRBV2 and TRBJ2-1; TRBD2 aligns across 13 bases. The ends lost 6 bases at V and 2 bases at J; junction bases unmatched: 1. This CDR3 has 15 amino acids. Germline values: CDR1 SNHLY, CDR2 FYNNEI. DNA for the CDR3: TGTGCCAGCAGCGGGACTAGCGGGGCCTACAATGAGCAGTTCTTC. Protein: CASSGTSGAYNEQFF.

The gene calls are TRBV12-3 or TRBV12-4 and TRBJ2-7, with TRBD1 matching over 8 bases. V shed 5 bases, J shed 13 bases, and the junction held 10 bases outside the gene matches. The CDR3 runs 12 residues. CDR3 nucleotide sequence: TGTGCCAGCAGTGGGGGTCGGGACAGGACCTACTTC. It specifies CASSGGRDRTYF.

This clone showed up just once. The chain links TRBV19 to TRBJ2-7; 8 nucleotides match TRBD2. V was clipped by 1 base and J by 2 bases; unmatched bases: 4. The CDR3 runs to 15 residues. Looked up from germline, CDR1 is LNHDA and CDR2 is SQIVND (reference sequence). In DNA form, the CDR3 reads TGTGCCAGTAGTATAGCGGGAGGGGCCCCCTACGAGCAGTACTTC. This translates into CASSIAGGAPYEQYF.

The rearrangement uses TRBV10-2 and TRBJ2-7; TRBD1 matches 7 bases. The CDR3 sequence is 12 residues long. Trimming took 3 bases from V and 11 from J; bases not matched to a gene: 7. Germline CDR1 and CDR2: WSHSY and SAAADI. CDR3 loop: CASSDPTGFEYF. The CDR3 nucleotides are TGCGCCAGCAGTGACCCGACAGGGTTTGAGTACTTC.

The chain recombines TRBV11-2 with TRBJ2-5, with 7 nucleotides matching TRBD1. The CDR3 contains 16 residues. The V and J ends lost 5 bases and 7 bases, in that order; junction bases with no gene match: 16. Germline V gene lookup returns CDR1 SGHAT and CDR2 FQNNGV. The CDR3 loop is CASSPGQATIGGTQYF. For the CDR3, the DNA is TGTGCCAGCAGCCCTGGACAGGCGACGATTGGGGGGACCCAGTACTTC.

Details on this clone: Different DNA sequences within this sample yield the same CDR3. The rearrangement joins TRBV7-3 to TRBJ2-7; no clear D gene. The V and J ends lost 1 base and 0 bases respectively, with 10 bases between them. Germline V CDR1 and CDR2: SGHTA, FQGTGA. The length of the CDR3 is 15 residues. The CDR3 DNA is TGTGCCAGCAGCTTAAGTGGCGGCTCCTCCTACGAGCAGTACTTC. This translates into CASSLSGGSSYEQYF.

This clone was recorded a few times. The V call is TRBV27, the J call TRBJ1-2, with 7 bases matching TRBD1. The V segment lost 5 bases and the J segment 8 bases; nucleotides outside the gene matches: 23. The CDR3 consists of 18 residues. The germline V gene encodes CDR1 MNHEY and CDR2 SMNVEV (reference sequence). CDR3 loop: CASSPFQLEKTGLEGYTF. Here the CDR3 DNA reads TGTGCCAGCAGTCCTTTCCAGCTTGAAAAGACAGGGCTAGAAGGCTACACCTTC.

V and J are TRBV19 and TRBJ2-5; 7 positions match TRBD2. CDR1 LNHDA and CDR2 SQIVND come from the germline V gene (reference sequence). Unmatched junction bases numbered 8, after V lost 2 bases and J lost 5 bases. This CDR3 comprises 15 residues. The CDR3 sequence: CASSIYAGVRETQYF. Written as DNA, the CDR3 is TGTGCCAGTAGTATATATGCGGGAGTGAGGGAGACCCAGTACTTC.

The rearrangement uses TRBV6-2 or TRBV6-3 and TRBJ1-1; D call uncertain. Germline V gene lookup returns CDR1 MNHEY and CDR2 SVGEGT. This CDR3 region has 13 residues. The V and J ends lost 2 bases and 4 bases respectively, with 8 bases between them. DNA of the CDR3: TGTGCCAGCAGTTACCCCCCAGGCACTGAAGCTTTCTTT. It encodes CASSYPPGTEAFF.

The V and J genes are TRBV6-1 and TRBJ1-1, with D possibly TRBD1 on 5 matching bases. CDR1 and CDR2 (germline): MNHNS, SASEGT. The CDR3 is 15 amino acids. V was pared by 0 bases and J by 0 bases, with 8 bases between. The CDR3, as DNA: TGTGCCAGCAGTGAAGCTCCAGGGATGAACACTGAAGCTTTCTTT. It codes for CASSEAPGMNTEAFF.

This sequence joins TRBV7-9 and TRBJ1-2; D is possibly TRBD1 (5 bases). Germline-derived CDR1 and CDR2 are SEHNR and FQNEAQ (reference sequence). CDR3 size: 16 residues. V lost 5 bases and J 1 base, leaving 17 bases between the germline ends. CDR3 loop: CASSQPGQGNNYGYTF. The CDR3 bases are TGTGCCAGCAGCCAACCTGGCCAGGGTAATAACTATGGCTACACCTTC.

For this clone: Other DNA sequences in this sample translate to the same CDR3. The V gene is TRBV28, the J gene TRBJ2-1; D perhaps matches TRBD2 (7 bases). The CDR3 covers 12 residues. Germline V lookup: CDR1 MDHEN, CDR2 SYDVKM. Trimming took off 3 bases at V and 9 bases at J, with 9 bases between the two ends. CDR3 in DNA: TGTGCCAGCAGTTTGGGGGGGCGTGAGCAGTTCTTC. Residues: CASSLGGREQFF. Full variable domain (missing parts from reference TRBV28 and TRBJ2-1): DVKVTQSSRYLVKRTGEKVFLECVQDMDHENMFWYRQDPGLGLRLIYFSYDVKMKEKGDIPEGYSVSREKKERFSLILESASTNQTSMYLCASSLGGREQFFGPGTRLTVL.

The gene calls are TRBV18 and TRBJ2-2; 14 nucleotides agree with TRBD2. Losses at the gene ends were 6 bases for V and 4 bases for J; bases not matched to a gene: 4. Germline loops: CDR1 KGHSH, CDR2 LQKENI. CDR3 length: 16 residues. DNA for the CDR3: TGTGCCAGCTCCCCCGGGACTAGCGGGAGCACCGGGGAGCTGTTTTTT. This codes for CASSPGTSGSTGELFF.

The gene calls are TRBV10-1 and TRBJ2-1; TRBD2 aligns across 7 bases. The CDR3 loop spans 15 amino acids. With 10 bases clipped from V and 5 bases from J, the junction kept 14 bases outside the gene matches. Germline V gives CDR1 WNHNN, CDR2 SYGVQD (reference sequence). Here the CDR3 reads CATQDRSGDDNEQFF. CDR3 coding DNA: TGCGCCACCCAGGATCGGAGCGGGGACGACAATGAGCAGTTCTTC.

The chain links TRBV3-1 (or the pseudogene TRBV3-2) to TRBJ2-1; 9 bases align to TRBD1. Looked up from germline, CDR1 is LGHDT and CDR2 is YNNKEL (reference sequence). This CDR3 is built from 18 residues. The V gene end was trimmed by 2 bases and the J gene end by 5 bases; junction bases not matched to a gene: 13. CDR3 residues: CASSQLGSGTGRHNEQFF. CDR3 sequence (DNA): TGTGCCAGCAGCCAATTAGGTTCCGGGACAGGGCGTCACAATGAGCAGTTCTTC.

This clone was recorded only once. J is TRBJ2-7 and V is TRBV7-2, with 7 positions matching TRBD2. The CDR3 sequence is 15 residues long. Germline loops: CDR1 SGHTA, CDR2 FQGNSA. V dropped 2 bases and J dropped 4; count of bases not matched to a gene: 8. The chain's CDR3 is CASSLPASGKYEQYF. CDR3 DNA sequence: TGTGCCAGCAGCTTACCGGCAAGCGGGAAGTACGAGCAGTACTTC.